This entry concerns a single T cell receptor beta chain. Its antigen remains unidentified. The observed sequence ends 3 residues before the CDR3 terminus, with the missing tail filled in from the germline J gene. This sample was included in a study of T cell clonality in common variable immunodeficiency. The CDR3 runs 15 residues. Germline V lookup: CDR1 ENHRY, CDR2 SYGVKD. The ends lost 8 bases at V and 6 bases at J; junction bases unmatched: 9. General study points: CVID subjects had higher TCRbeta clonality than healthy controls, most marked in about a third. Patient heterogeneity in the CVID cohort limited correlations between repertoire features and clinical complications. In common variable immunodeficiency, TCR beta chains reportedly carried fewer deletions and N-nucleotide insertions.

Aged about 9 to 64 years, CVID subjects averaged about 40 years old. This table comes from immunoSEQ multiplex PCR, and its TCRdb copy is limited to in-frame clones, with some not included. The sample was found to contain some 16,000 clones, and every one recurs. The sequence derives from a human donor with common variable immunodeficiency. The chain combines TRBV10-3 with TRBJ2-1, with 11 positions matching TRBD2. The specimen was peripheral blood mononuclear cells. The CDR3 sequence is CAIGLAGGQVNEQFF. The CDR3 DNA, read in part, is TGTGCCATCGGCCTAGCGGGGGGCCAGGTCAATGAG.